Described below is a single T cell receptor beta chain sequence and its context. This entry belongs to a study of CD8+ T cells in alopecia areata. cDNA prepared by RNA extraction and subsequent reverse transcription served as the template for sequencing. The table came from immunoSEQ multiplex PCR; TCRdb's copy has only in-frame clones and leaves some out. The repertoire holds 80,000 to 100,000 clones, roughly 40% seen once, with roughly 18% in the top ten. The CDR3 covers 13 residues. V was clipped by 2 bases and J by 7 bases; unmatched bases: 3. Germline V lookup: CDR1 MNHEY, CDR2 SVGAGI. Documented treatment: oral pan-JAK inhibitor, 5-10 mg twice daily.

This TCR was recovered from a human donor with alopecia areata. The starting material was CD8+ T cells sorted from blood, obtained at week 24, from a patient treated with tofacitinib. V and J are TRBV6-5 and TRBJ2-3; TRBD1 matches at 7 bases. This CDR3 is CASSYRGQNTQYF. The CDR3 coding sequence is TGTGCCAGCAGTTACAGGGGGCAAAATACGCAGTATTTT.